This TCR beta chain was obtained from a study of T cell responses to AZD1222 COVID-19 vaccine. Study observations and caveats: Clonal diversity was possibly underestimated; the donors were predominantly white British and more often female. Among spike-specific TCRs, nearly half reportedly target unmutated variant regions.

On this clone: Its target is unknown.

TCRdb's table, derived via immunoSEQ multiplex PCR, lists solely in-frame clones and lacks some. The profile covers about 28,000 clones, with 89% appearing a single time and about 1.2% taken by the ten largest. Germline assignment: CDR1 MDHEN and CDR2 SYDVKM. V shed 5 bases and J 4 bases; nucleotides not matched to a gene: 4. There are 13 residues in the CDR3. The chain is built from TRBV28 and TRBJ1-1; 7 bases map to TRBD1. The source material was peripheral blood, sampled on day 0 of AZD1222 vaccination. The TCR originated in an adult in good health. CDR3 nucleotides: TGTGCCAGCAGTACGGACAGGTCCACTGAAGCTTTCTTT. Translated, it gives CASSTDRSTEAFF.